This T cell receptor (beta chain) originates from a study of blood T cell repertoires in COVID-19. Measured with immunoSEQ multiplex PCR; TCRdb has only the in-frame clones, and not every one. The sample gives roughly 180,000 clones, less than 85% of which show up once; approximately 7.3% is in the top ten. Trimming cost V 3 bases and J 6 bases, with 11 bases left between them. Germline V gene lookup returns CDR1 SGHVS and CDR2 FQNEAQ. CDR3 size: 14 residues. Sequences were obtained from peripheral blood. This chain uses TRBV7-8 with TRBJ1-4; D is undetermined. The sequence was obtained from a human donor in a cohort sampled during active COVID-19. DNA of the CDR3: TGTGCCAGCAGCTTGACACGAACCCATGAAAAACTGTTTTTT. It is translated as CASSLTRTHEKLFF.